Reported below is one T cell receptor (beta chain). The antigen remains unidentified. This sample was taken from a study of vaccination and CD4 T cells after COVID-19. Across the study: Convalescents were six males and four females, two of them Hispanic. Blood was drawn a median roughly 68 days post second dose, range 14 to 241. Study-level points and caveats: Reactive clone data from convalescent patients indicated a median of about 90% appearing only post-vaccination.

Time point of the sample: late sampling 161 to 241 days after vaccination in a few convalescent patients. This CDR3 has 12 residues. Germline assignment: CDR1 DFQATT and CDR2 SNEGSKA (reference sequence). Trimming pared 4 bases from V and 6 bases from J, leaving 7 bases between. TCRdb called the PCR reads again in MiXCR, with one record for every CDR3 protein. The sample has roughly 31,000 distinct CDR3 sequences; about 46% are singletons. This TCR derives from a human donor who had recovered from COVID-19. The chain has TRBV20-1 and TRBJ1-6; weak D call: TRBD1 (6 bases). This specimen consisted of CD4+ T cells from blood, obtained about 7 months after SARS-CoV-2 vaccination. This chain's CDR3 is CSATGVNSPLHF. The CDR3 DNA follows: TGCAGTGCTACAGGGGTTAATTCACCCCTCCACTTT.